These T cell receptor beta chains were read from a single sample in a study of shared clonotypes between healthy human individuals. Some clones are missing from TCRdb's copy, which holds only in-frame ones; the method was immunoSEQ multiplex PCR. In the table there are under 1 million clones, about 97% of which are singletons. Input material: naive CD8+ T cells sorted from blood. The receptors come from a man younger than 45 in good health. CDR3s include the opening cysteine and the closing phenylalanine or tryptophan. D genes are given only for firm matches. Clone size is given for some rows only: seen once, a few or many times, or a class if the clone is expanded.

j_call	v_call	d_call	clone_size	cdr3_aa	cdr3_nt
TRBJ1-2	TRBV28	TRBD1	NA	CASSDRGPDYGYTF	TGTGCCAGCAGCGACAGGGGGCCTGACTATGGCTACACCTTC
TRBJ2-3	TRBV27	NA	NA	CASSFPGSDTQYF	TGTGCCAGCAGTTTCCCGGGATCGGATACGCAGTATTTT
TRBJ2-3	TRBV5-4	NA	once	CASSLSRDLTDTQYF	TGTGCCAGCAGCTTGTCACGGGATTTGACAGATACGCAGTATTTT
TRBJ2-5	TRBV5-5	NA	NA	CASSFWGDTQETQYF	TGTGCCAGCAGCTTTTGGGGGGATACTCAAGAGACCCAGTACTTC
TRBJ2-1	TRBV27	NA	few	CASSLSPAGLADEQFF	TGTGCCAGCAGTTTGTCGCCGGCGGGTTTAGCCGATGAGCAGTTCTTC
TRBJ2-1	TRBV19	TRBD2	NA	CASSIGTSGRALLMYEQFF	TGTGCCAGTAGTATTGGGACTAGCGGGAGGGCCCTCCTTATGTATGAGCAGTTCTTC
TRBJ2-7	TRBV7-2	TRBD2	NA	CASSPTSGTSYEQYF	TGTGCCAGCAGTCCAACTAGCGGGACTTCCTACGAGCAGTACTTC
TRBJ1-1	TRBV7-9	TRBD1	NA	CASRDRENTEAFF	TGTGCCAGCAGAGACAGGGAGAACACTGAAGCTTTCTTT
TRBJ2-7	TRBV9	NA	NA	CASSVGGGATYEQYF	TGTGCCAGCAGCGTAGGAGGGGGGGCCACCTACGAGCAGTACTTC
TRBJ2-7	TRBV5-5	NA	NA	CASRGRIGGVYEQYF	TGTGCCAGCAGAGGGAGGATTGGGGGAGTCTACGAGCAGTACTTC
TRBJ2-7	TRBV15	NA	NA	CATSSRDRVYSSYEQYF	TGTGCCACCAGCAGCCGCGACCGGGTCTATAGCTCCTACGAGCAGTACTTC
TRBJ2-7	TRBV30	NA	NA	CAWSPAGAAYEQYF	TGTGCCTGGAGCCCAGCAGGCGCCGCCTACGAGCAGTACTTC
TRBJ1-4	TRBV9	TRBD1	NA	CASSASGQANEKLFF	TGTGCCAGCAGCGCTTCGGGACAGGCTAATGAAAAACTGTTTTTT
TRBJ2-2	TRBV7-2	NA	NA	CASSILLDMYGELFF	TGTGCCAGCAGCATTTTACTAGATATGTACGGGGAGCTGTTTTTT
TRBJ2-2	TRBV28	NA	NA	CASSLEPNTGELFF	TGTGCCAGCAGTTTAGAGCCTAACACCGGGGAGCTGTTTTTT
TRBJ1-1	TRBV25-1	NA	NA	CASSEFGGRTEAFF	TGTGCCAGCAGTGAATTTGGCGGAAGGACTGAAGCTTTCTTT
TRBJ2-1	TRBV7-9	TRBD2	NA	CASSLDVAGEQFF	TGTGCCAGCAGCTTAGACGTAGCGGGAGAGCAGTTCTTC
TRBJ2-2	TRBV10-3	NA	NA	CAIRDSVSGELFF	TGTGCCATCAGGGACAGCGTCAGCGGGGAGCTGTTTTTT
TRBJ2-7	TRBV29-1	TRBD2	NA	CSVIRNSGRSYERYF	TGCAGCGTGATACGAAATAGCGGGAGATCCTACGAGCGGTACTTC
TRBJ2-3	TRBV15	TRBD2	NA	CATSLTSGSVDTQYF	TGTGCCACCAGTCTTACTAGCGGGAGTGTGGATACGCAGTATTTT
TRBJ2-1	TRBV19	NA	NA	CASSIVRSSYNEQFF	TGTGCCAGTAGTATAGTACGGAGCTCCTACAATGAGCAGTTCTTC
TRBJ2-7	TRBV5-5	NA	NA	CASSLAASSYEQYF	TGTGCCAGCAGCTTAGCAGCGAGCTCCTACGAGCAGTACTTC
TRBJ2-3	TRBV12-2	NA	NA	CASRLASGGGSGADTQYF	TGTGCAAGTCGCTTAGCGTCGGGTGGCGGGAGTGGTGCAGATACGCAGTATTTT
TRBJ2-2	TRBV7-9	NA	NA	CASSHPRGELFF	TGTGCCAGCAGCCACCCGAGGGGGGAGCTGTTTTTT
TRBJ2-3	TRBV11-3	NA	NA	CASSQGGAPDTQYF	TGTGCCAGCAGCCAAGGAGGAGCCCCAGATACGCAGTATTTT